Below are 3 T cell receptor beta chains sequenced from a single sample in a study of T cell responses to AZD1222 COVID-19 vaccine. Libraries were prepared by immunoSEQ multiplex PCR; TCRdb keeps only in-frame clonotypes and omits some of them. The sample lists 150,000 to 200,000 clones, 90% to 95% occurring once. The sample consisted of peripheral blood, taken on day 0 of AZD1222 vaccination. These receptors all come from an adult in good health.

The V call is TRBV5-8, the J call TRBJ1-1; 8 positions match TRBD1. Germline-derived CDR1 and CDR2 are SGHTS and YDEGEE. The CDR3 contains 15 residues. Trimming at V came to 0 bases and at J to 4 bases, leaving 5 bases not matched to a gene. The CDR3 DNA sequence: TGTGCCAGCAGCTTGGGACAGGGGCCGGGCACTGAAGCTTTCTTT. It codes for CASSLGQGPGTEAFF. Using reference TRBV5-8 and TRBJ1-1 for the parts outside the CDR3, the full variable domain is EAGVTQSPTHLIKTRGQQATLRCSPISGHTSVYWYQQALGLGLQFLLWYDEGEERNRGNFPPRFSGRQFPNYSSELNVNALELEDSALYLCASSLGQGPGTEAFFGQGTRLTVV.

This chain uses TRBV3-1 (or the pseudogene TRBV3-2) with TRBJ2-5; 9 nucleotides align to TRBD2. Germline CDR1 is LGHDT and CDR2 is YNNKEL (reference sequence). J gave up 0 bases and V 7 bases, and 6 bases lay outside the gene matches. The CDR3 covers 15 residues. CDR3 protein: CASNPTSGYQETQYF. The DNA of the CDR3 is TGTGCCAGCAACCCGACTAGCGGATACCAAGAGACCCAGTACTTC.

This clone was found once. The chain uses TRBV2 and TRBJ1-1; D is uncertain. There are 18 residues in the CDR3. Per germline, CDR1 SNHLY and CDR2 FYNNEI. V was pared by 7 bases and J by 0 bases, with 24 bases between. In nucleotides, the CDR3 is TGTGCCAGCAACACCCCCGGAAAGAAAATTTTTATGAACACTGAAGCTTTCTTT. Translating gives CASNTPGKKIFMNTEAFF.